One and the same sample provided the 32 T cell receptor beta chains below, sequenced in a study of human versus mouse CDR3 diversity and MHC coevolution. Here immunoSEQ multiplex PCR was the method, and the copy in TCRdb shows in-frame clones only, minus some. The table records about 77,000 clones, less than 95% of them present only once. Sequenced sample: naive CD4+ T cells from blood. As to subset: CD45RO-negative CD62L-positive naive CD4 T cells. The receptor set was obtained from a person between 25 and 70 years old in good health.

The V and J genes are TRBV19 and TRBJ1-3, with 7 nucleotides matching TRBD1. CDR3 size: 14 residues. V lost 4 bases, J lost 5 bases, and 5 bases stayed unmatched. The germline gives CDR1 LNHDA, CDR2 SQIVND (reference sequence). The CDR3, as DNA: TGTGCCAGTAGTACCTCAGGGGGACGAAACACCATATATTTT. Protein sequence: CASSTSGGRNTIYF. Filled out from reference TRBV19 and TRBJ1-3, the complete variable domain reads DGGITQSPKYLFRKEGQNVTLSCEQNLNHDAMYWYRQDPGQGLRLIYYSQIVNDFQKGDIAEGYSVSREKKESFPLTVTSAQKNPTAFYLCASSTSGGRNTIYFGEGSWLTVV.

The count of this clone is one. The J gene is TRBJ2-7, the V gene TRBV10-1; D may be TRBD1 (5 bases). CDR3 size: 13 residues. CDR1 WNHNN and CDR2 SYGVQD come from the germline V gene (reference sequence). The ends were cut back, 4 bases at V and 3 bases at J, with 10 bases in the middle. The DNA for the CDR3 is TGCGCCAGCAGTGGGGGTAGGGGCTACGAGCAGTACTTC. The encoded protein is CASSGGRGYEQYF.

J is TRBJ2-3 and V is TRBV10-1, with 8 bases lining up with TRBD1. The trim removed 5 bases at V and 5 bases at J, leaving 9 bases unmatched. Germline V gives CDR1 WNHNN, CDR2 SYGVQD (reference sequence). The CDR3 totals 15 residues. This chain's CDR3 is CASSTGQGGRDTQYF. The CDR3 coding sequence is TGCGCCAGCAGTACAGGACAGGGTGGTCGAGATACGCAGTATTTT.

The V call is TRBV4-1, the J call TRBJ1-2, with 11 bases fitting TRBD1. With 2 bases clipped from V and 8 bases from J, the junction kept 7 bases outside the gene matches. Germline CDR1 MGHRA, CDR2 YSYEKL. This CDR3 has 15 residues. The CDR3 loop reads CASSQILDRGQGYTF. CDR3 nucleotides: TGCGCCAGCAGCCAAATCCTGGACAGGGGGCAAGGCTACACCTTC.

In this sample, this clone turned up a few times. J is TRBJ1-1 and V is TRBV19, with a tentative D call TRBD1 (5 bases). This CDR3 has 14 amino acids. Trimming pared 7 bases from V and 0 bases from J, leaving 12 bases between. The V gene's germline CDR1 is LNHDA and CDR2 SQIVND (reference sequence). The CDR3 bases are TGTGCCAGTAATCAGGGCTACATGAACACTGAAGCTTTCTTT. It codes for CASNQGYMNTEAFF.

The table lists this clone with a count of one. The chain joins TRBV19 to TRBJ2-2, with 12 positions matching TRBD2. The CDR3 has 16 residues. Germline values: CDR1 LNHDA, CDR2 SQIVND (reference sequence). J lost 4 bases, V lost 7 bases, and 7 bases had no gene match. The CDR3 coding sequence is TGTGCCAGTACCACAGGGACTAGCGGGTTCACCGGGGAGCTGTTTTTT. It encodes CASTTGTSGFTGELFF.

The rearrangement joins TRBV10-3 to TRBJ2-2; 8 bases line up with TRBD2. Trimming took 7 bases from V and 7 from J; bases not matched to a gene: 11. Germline loops: CDR1 ENHRY, CDR2 SYGVKD. CDR3 length equals 15 residues. The CDR3 bases are TGTGCCATCAAAGAGGGGCGGGAGGCTGTCGGGGAGCTGTTTTTT. Residues: CAIKEGREAVGELFF.

CDR3 sequence: CASSPSPGGSSEQFF. CDR3 in DNA: TGTGCCAGCTCACCTTCTCCGGGGGGGAGTAGCGAGCAGTTCTTC. The chain links TRBV18 to TRBJ2-1; 8 bases line up with TRBD2. Germline values: CDR1 KGHSH, CDR2 LQKENI. The CDR3 consists of 15 residues. V trimming: 3 bases; J trimming: 10 bases; junction bases outside the gene matches: 11.

This chain links TRBV21-1 with TRBJ1-1. TRBV21-1 represents a pseudogene. CDR3 length: 15 residues. CDR3 DNA: TGTGCCAGCAGAAAGAGGCGGCGAGATGTCACTGAAGCTTTCTTT. Amino acids: CASRKRRRDVTEAFF.

The genes are TRBV5-5 and TRBJ1-2; weak D call: TRBD1 (6 bases). The V and J ends lost 0 bases and 1 base respectively, with 10 bases between them. Germline CDR1 is SGHKS and CDR2 is YYEKEE (reference sequence). CDR3 length equals 15 residues. CDR3 loop: CASSLGTGLNYGYTF. The CDR3 nucleotides are TGTGCCAGCAGCTTGGGTACAGGGCTTAACTATGGCTACACCTTC.

This clone was counted only a few times. The chain couples TRBV10-1 to TRBJ1-2; the D gene is possibly TRBD1 (5 bases). Trimming shortened V by 5 bases and J by 4 bases, and 11 bases separated the two germline ends. CDR1 WNHNN and CDR2 SYGVQD come from the germline V gene (reference sequence). The CDR3 covers 13 residues. The DNA for the CDR3 is TGCGCCAGCAGTCCCGGGACTGGCTATGGCTACACCTTC. This translates into CASSPGTGYGYTF.

The CDR3 loop is CSVGTGASSPLHF. The CDR3 DNA is TGCAGCGTTGGAACAGGGGCTTCTTCACCCCTCCACTTT. V and J are TRBV29-1 and TRBJ1-6; the match to TRBD1 covers 7 bases. This CDR3 spans 13 amino acids. Germline V lookup: CDR1 SQVTM, CDR2 ANQGSEA. V trimming: 4 bases; J trimming: 9 bases; junction bases outside the gene matches: 6. Full variable domain (rest looked up from reference TRBV29-1 and TRBJ1-6): SAVISQKPSRDICQRGTSLTIQCQVDSQVTMMFWYRQQPGQSLTLIATANQGSEATYESGFVIDKFPISRPNLTFSTLTVSNMSPEDSSIYLCSVGTGASSPLHFGNGTRLTVT.

The gene calls are TRBV7-3 and TRBJ1-6; D may be TRBD1 (5 bases). There are 12 residues in the CDR3. CDR1 SGHTA and CDR2 FQGTGA come from the germline V gene. V was pared by 4 bases and J by 7 bases, with 5 bases between. The CDR3 sequence is CASSSGNSPLHF. The DNA of the CDR3 is TGTGCCAGCAGCTCAGGGAATTCACCCCTCCACTTT.

This rearrangement joins TRBV6-5 to TRBJ2-7; a weak D match, TRBD2 (5 bases). Germline V gene data show CDR1 as MNHEY and CDR2 as SVGAGI. There are 14 residues in the CDR3. V was pared by 8 bases and J by 0 bases, with 14 bases between. This chain's CDR3 is CASQAGPPSYEQYF. CDR3 in DNA: TGTGCCAGCCAGGCGGGTCCGCCCTCCTACGAGCAGTACTTC.

The genes are TRBV28 and TRBJ2-7; TRBD2 matches at 7 bases. Germline-derived CDR1 and CDR2 are MDHEN and SYDVKM. The CDR3 is 15 residues long. V lost 6 bases to trimming and J lost 0 bases; unmatched junction nucleotides: 8. The CDR3 coding sequence is TGTGCCAGCAGCCCCGCGGGGGAGCCCTCCTACGAGCAGTACTTC. This translates into CASSPAGEPSYEQYF.

The chain combines TRBV7-3 with TRBJ1-2, with 10 nucleotides matching TRBD1. The CDR3 totals 13 residues. Germline V gene lookup returns CDR1 SGHTA and CDR2 FQGTGA. Trimming at V came to 5 bases and at J to 6 bases, leaving 3 bases not matched to a gene. CDR3 in amino acids: CASSLGQGDGYTF. In DNA form, the CDR3 reads TGTGCCAGCAGCCTAGGACAGGGGGATGGCTACACCTTC.

The rearrangement links TRBV30 to TRBJ1-5; maybe TRBD1 (6 bases). CDR1 and CDR2 (germline): GTSNPN, SVGIG (reference sequence). Trimming cost V 3 bases and J 7 bases, with 13 bases left between them. The CDR3 runs 13 residues. CDR3 nucleotide sequence: TGTGCCTGGAGCGGAGTTCAGGGGCAGCCCCAGCATTTT. Translation gives CAWSGVQGQPQHF.

The rearrangement uses TRBV6-5 and TRBJ1-2; 7 nucleotides line up with TRBD1. This CDR3 has 15 amino acids. From germline, CDR1 is MNHEY and CDR2 SVGAGI. The trim removed 6 bases at V and 0 bases at J, leaving 7 bases unmatched. For the CDR3, the DNA is TGTGCCAGCAGGTTACGGGACAGCGCTAACTATGGCTACACCTTC. Translating gives CASRLRDSANYGYTF.

The chain uses TRBV28 and TRBJ2-3; D perhaps matches TRBD2 (5 bases). The V gene lost 8 bases and the J gene lost 2 bases, with 14 bases spanning the gap. The CDR3 is 14 amino acids. The germline V gene encodes CDR1 MDHEN and CDR2 SYDVKM. In DNA form, the CDR3 reads TGTGCCAGCCTAGAGGAGCGGTTCACAGATACGCAGTATTTT. Its protein is CASLEERFTDTQYF.

This clone occurred once. V usage is TRBV6-1 and J usage is TRBJ2-5; 7 bases are a match to TRBD1. The J call may be in error: the DNA end matches TRBJ2-7 better. The CDR3 contains 14 residues. Germline V lookup: CDR1 MNHNS, CDR2 SASEGT. CDR3 nucleotides: TGTGCCAGCAGAGCCGGGACAGTTGCCTACGAGCAGTACTTC. Encoded protein: CASRAGTVAYEQYF.

The rearrangement joins TRBV28 to TRBJ1-4; TRBD1 is a possible D gene (6 bases). The germline V and J ends were trimmed by 3 bases and 7 bases, with 12 bases remaining between them. The germline V gene encodes CDR1 MDHEN and CDR2 SYDVKM. CDR3 length: 14 amino acids. The CDR3 DNA reads as TGTGCCAGCAGTTTCGCGGGGGCGACTGAAAAACTGTTTTTT. Its translation: CASSFAGATEKLFF.

The chain has TRBV5-1 and TRBJ1-1; 8 positions agree with TRBD1. Germline V gene sequence: CDR1 SGHRS, CDR2 YFSETQ. Trimming cost V 2 bases and J 4 bases; bases outside gene matches: 4. CDR3 length: 14 residues. CDR3 DNA sequence: TGCGCCAGCAGCTTACAGGGGGATGGCACTGAAGCTTTCTTT. Protein product: CASSLQGDGTEAFF.

This chain connects TRBV21-1 to TRBJ2-2; the listed D gene, TRBD1, was not tested against the DNA. TRBV21-1 is noted as a pseudogene. The length of the CDR3 is 16 residues. The CDR3 DNA sequence: TGTGCCAGCAGCAAAGTGTCCAGGGGGAACACCGGGGAGCTGTTTTTT. This codes for CASSKVSRGNTGELFF.

The rearrangement uses TRBV7-8 and TRBJ2-1; 8 nucleotides match TRBD2. The CDR3 length is 19 residues. The germline V gene encodes CDR1 SGHVS and CDR2 FQNEAQ. V was pared by 5 bases and J by 5 bases, with 20 bases of the junction left unmatched. The CDR3 region has the DNA TGTGCCAGCAGCCCCGTCCGGGTTTTACGCGGGGGGACTAACAATGAGCAGTTCTTC. As protein: CASSPVRVLRGGTNNEQFF. Filled out from reference TRBV7-8 and TRBJ2-1, the complete variable domain reads GAGVSQSPRYKVAKRGQDVALRCDPISGHVSLFWYQQALGQGPEFLTYFQNEAQLDKSGLPSDRFFAERPEGSVSTLKIQRTQQEDSAVYLCASSPVRVLRGGTNNEQFFGPGTRLTVL.

This chain connects TRBV5-1 to TRBJ1-3, with 9 bases that match TRBD1. The CDR3 consists of 16 residues. Germline trimming cut 3 bases from V and 0 bases from J; bases unmatched to any gene: 4. Germline lookup yields CDR1 SGHRS and CDR2 YFSETQ. The CDR3 reads CASSSGTGLSGNTIYF. As DNA, the CDR3 is TGCGCCAGCAGCTCAGGGACAGGGCTCTCTGGAAACACCATATATTTT.

The rearrangement links TRBV7-2 to TRBJ2-5, with 9 bases fitting TRBD1. The germline CDR1 and CDR2 sequences are SGHTA and FQGNSA. The CDR3 consists of 13 residues. V lost 5 bases to trimming and J lost 8 bases; unmatched junction nucleotides: 6. The CDR3: CASSKGQGGTQYF. The CDR3 nucleotides read TGTGCCAGCAGCAAGGGACAGGGAGGTACCCAGTACTTC.

The chain carries TRBV9 and TRBJ1-6, with D perhaps matching TRBD1 (5 bases). Looked up from germline, CDR1 is SGDLS and CDR2 is YYNGEE. The CDR3 runs 16 residues. The V end was cut by 0 bases, the J end by 0 bases, with 7 bases between. The CDR3, as DNA: TGTGCCAGCAGCGTAGGGGGCAGCTCCTATAATTCACCCCTCCACTTT. Encoded protein: CASSVGGSSYNSPLHF. Supplemented by reference TRBV9 and TRBJ1-6, the full variable domain reads DSGVTQTPKHLITATGQRVTLRCSPRSGDLSVYWYQQSLDQGLQFLIQYYNGEERAKGNILERFSAQQFPDLHSELNLSSLELGDSALYFCASSVGGSSYNSPLHFGNGTRLTVT.

This clone was seen just once. The rearrangement joins TRBV7-8 to TRBJ2-1, with 8 positions matching TRBD2. Germline CDR1 and CDR2: SGHVS and FQNEAQ. The CDR3 spans 15 residues. V gave up 5 bases and J gave up 2 bases; unmatched junction bases: 5. As DNA, the CDR3 is TGTGCCAGCAGCCAGCAGCGGGGGCCCTACAATGAGCAGTTCTTC. It codes for CASSQQRGPYNEQFF.

The chain joins TRBV18 to TRBJ2-7, with D uncertain. Germline V gene lookup returns CDR1 KGHSH and CDR2 LQKENI. Trimming removed 3 bases at V and 5 bases at J, with 14 bases between. The CDR3 has 14 residues. The CDR3 loop reads CASSPIPGSDEQYF. The CDR3 nucleotides read TGTGCCAGCTCACCCATACCGGGTTCCGACGAGCAGTACTTC.

The chain combines TRBV20-1 with TRBJ2-3; D possibly corresponds to TRBD2 (6 bases). From germline, CDR1 is DFQATT and CDR2 SNEGSKA (reference sequence). The CDR3 extends over 11 amino acids. V lost 6 bases to trimming and J lost 6 bases, with 10 bases between them. CDR3 residues: CSAGTLDTQYF. The DNA for the CDR3 is TGCAGTGCCGGGACTCTCGATACGCAGTATTTT.

The chain links TRBV10-1 to TRBJ1-1; TRBD1 matches at 7 bases. CDR3 length equals 14 residues. V trimming: 7 bases; J trimming: 5 bases; junction bases outside the gene matches: 10. Germline-derived CDR1 and CDR2 are WNHNN and SYGVQD (reference sequence). CDR3 amino acids: CASKNRDSGTEAFF. The CDR3 DNA reads TGCGCCAGCAAGAACCGGGACAGTGGGACTGAAGCTTTCTTT.

This sequence joins TRBV5-1 and TRBJ2-5, with D perhaps TRBD2 (6 bases). TRBJ2-7 explains the end of the DNA better; the J call may be wrong. Looked up from germline, CDR1 is SGHRS and CDR2 is YFSETQ. The length of the CDR3 is 19 residues. CDR3 region: CASSSRPDTVAVISYEQYF. CDR3 DNA: TGCGCCAGCAGCTCCCGACCGGACACTGTAGCGGTTATCTCCTACGAGCAGTACTTC.